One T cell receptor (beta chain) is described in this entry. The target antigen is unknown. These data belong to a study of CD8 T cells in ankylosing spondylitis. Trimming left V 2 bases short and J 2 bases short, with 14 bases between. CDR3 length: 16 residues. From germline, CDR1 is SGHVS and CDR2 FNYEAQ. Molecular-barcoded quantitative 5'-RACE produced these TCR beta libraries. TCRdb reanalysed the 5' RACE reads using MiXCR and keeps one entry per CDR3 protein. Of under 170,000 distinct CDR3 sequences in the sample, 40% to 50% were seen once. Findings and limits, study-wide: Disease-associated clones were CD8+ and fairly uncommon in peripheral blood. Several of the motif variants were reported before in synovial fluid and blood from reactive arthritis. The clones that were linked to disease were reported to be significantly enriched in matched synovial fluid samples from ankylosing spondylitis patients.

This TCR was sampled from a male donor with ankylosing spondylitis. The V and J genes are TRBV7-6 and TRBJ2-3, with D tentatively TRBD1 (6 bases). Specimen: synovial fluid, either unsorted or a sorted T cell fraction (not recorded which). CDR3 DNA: TGTGCCAGCAGCTTATTTGTTAGGGGGAACACAGATACGCAGTATTTT. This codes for CASSLFVRGNTDTQYF.